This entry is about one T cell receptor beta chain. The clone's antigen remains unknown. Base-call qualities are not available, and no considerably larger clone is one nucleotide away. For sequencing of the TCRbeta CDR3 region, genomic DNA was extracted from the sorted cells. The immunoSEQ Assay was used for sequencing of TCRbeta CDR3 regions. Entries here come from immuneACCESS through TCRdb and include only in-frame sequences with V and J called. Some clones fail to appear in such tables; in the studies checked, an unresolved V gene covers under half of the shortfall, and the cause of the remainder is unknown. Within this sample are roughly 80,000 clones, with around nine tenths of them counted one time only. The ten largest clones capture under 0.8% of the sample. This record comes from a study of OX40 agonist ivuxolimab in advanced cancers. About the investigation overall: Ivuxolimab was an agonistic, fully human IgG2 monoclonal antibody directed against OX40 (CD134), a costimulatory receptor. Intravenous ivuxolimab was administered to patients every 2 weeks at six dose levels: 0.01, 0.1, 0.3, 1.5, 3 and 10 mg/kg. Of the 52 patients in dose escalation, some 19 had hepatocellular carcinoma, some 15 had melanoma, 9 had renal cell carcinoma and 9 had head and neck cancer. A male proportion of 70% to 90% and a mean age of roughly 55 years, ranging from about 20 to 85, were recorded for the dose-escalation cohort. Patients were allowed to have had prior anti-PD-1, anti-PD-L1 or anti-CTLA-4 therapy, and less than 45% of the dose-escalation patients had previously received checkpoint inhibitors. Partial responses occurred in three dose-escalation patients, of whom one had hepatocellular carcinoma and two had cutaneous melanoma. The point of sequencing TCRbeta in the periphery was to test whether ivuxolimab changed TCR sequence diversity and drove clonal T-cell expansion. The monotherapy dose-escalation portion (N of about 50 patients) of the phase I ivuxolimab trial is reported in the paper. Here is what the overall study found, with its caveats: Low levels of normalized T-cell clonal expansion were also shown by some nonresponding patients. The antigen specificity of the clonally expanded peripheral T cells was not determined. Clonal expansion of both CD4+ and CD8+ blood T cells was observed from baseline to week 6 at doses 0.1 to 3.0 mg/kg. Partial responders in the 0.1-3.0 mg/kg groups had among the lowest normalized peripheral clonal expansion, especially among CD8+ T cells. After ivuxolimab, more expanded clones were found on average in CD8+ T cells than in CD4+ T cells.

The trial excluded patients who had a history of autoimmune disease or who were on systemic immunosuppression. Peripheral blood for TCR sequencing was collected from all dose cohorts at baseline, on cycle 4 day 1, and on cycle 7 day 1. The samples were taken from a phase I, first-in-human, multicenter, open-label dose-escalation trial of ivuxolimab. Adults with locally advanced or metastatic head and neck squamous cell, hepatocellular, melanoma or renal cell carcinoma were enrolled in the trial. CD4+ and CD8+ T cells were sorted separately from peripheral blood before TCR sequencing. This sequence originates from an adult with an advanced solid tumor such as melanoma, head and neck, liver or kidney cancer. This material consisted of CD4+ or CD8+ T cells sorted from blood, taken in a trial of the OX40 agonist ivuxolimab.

DNA sequence: TGTGCCAGCTCACCATCGGGCGGGGCCAACGTCCTGACTTTC. Its coded protein is CASSPSGGANVLTF. The chain is made from TRBV18 and TRBJ2-6, with an unclear D gene assignment. Based on the germline V gene, the CDR1 and CDR2 sequences are KGHSH and LQKENI. From its cysteine to its phenylalanine, the CDR3 spans 14 amino acids. The only DNA kept is the CDR3, 42 bases in frame from the first base. V drops 2 bases and J drops 4 bases, leaving 6 bases in between.